This TCR beta chain is drawn from a study of beta chain features in type 1 diabetes. At the level of the study: Investigators examined 107,917,701 sorted cells across all samples.

The investigators reverse transcribed all of the isolated RNA, so they sequenced expressed TCRB transcripts. Here immunoSEQ multiplex PCR was the method, and the copy in TCRdb shows in-frame clones only, minus some. This sample has under 450,000 clones, with roughly 14% found just once. The CDR3 runs 14 residues. The J segment lost 4 bases and the V segment lost 4 bases, leaving 2 bases of the junction unmatched. CDR1 and CDR2 from the germline V gene are ENHRY and SYGVKD. As regards this clone: The antigen is not known.

Sampling consisted of one heparinised blood draw per donor, averaging around 120 mL. Sorted populations were all over 98% pure. Study conclusions and caveats: A closer apparent resemblance between naive, central memory and Treg TCRB repertoires was seen in patients than in healthy donors.

The sequence derives from a man aged 30-40 years in good health. The sample taken for sequencing was naive CD4+ T cells from blood. The J gene is TRBJ1-3, the V gene TRBV10-3; 9 bases agree with TRBD1. Here the CDR3 reads CAISVGQGGNTIYF. The DNA for the CDR3 is TGTGCCATCAGTGTGGGACAGGGAGGAAACACCATATATTTT.